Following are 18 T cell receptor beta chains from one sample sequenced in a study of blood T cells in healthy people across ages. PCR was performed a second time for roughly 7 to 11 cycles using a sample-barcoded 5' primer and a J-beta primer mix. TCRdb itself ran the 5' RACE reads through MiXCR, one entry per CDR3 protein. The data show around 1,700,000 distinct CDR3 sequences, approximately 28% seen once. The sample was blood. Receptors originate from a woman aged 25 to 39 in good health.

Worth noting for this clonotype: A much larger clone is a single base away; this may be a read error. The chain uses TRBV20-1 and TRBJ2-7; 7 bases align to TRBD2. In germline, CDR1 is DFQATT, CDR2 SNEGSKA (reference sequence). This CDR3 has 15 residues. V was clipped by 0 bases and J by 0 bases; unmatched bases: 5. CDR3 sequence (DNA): TGCAGTGCTAGAGATACCCGGGAGGTCTCCTACGAGCAGTACTTC. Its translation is CSARDTREVSYEQYF.

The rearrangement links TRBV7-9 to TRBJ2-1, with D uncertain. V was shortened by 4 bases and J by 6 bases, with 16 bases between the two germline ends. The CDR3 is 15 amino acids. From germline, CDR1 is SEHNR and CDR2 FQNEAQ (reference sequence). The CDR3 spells CASSSTANNFNEQFF. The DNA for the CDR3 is TGTGCCAGCAGCTCAACAGCTAACAACTTCAATGAGCAGTTCTTC.

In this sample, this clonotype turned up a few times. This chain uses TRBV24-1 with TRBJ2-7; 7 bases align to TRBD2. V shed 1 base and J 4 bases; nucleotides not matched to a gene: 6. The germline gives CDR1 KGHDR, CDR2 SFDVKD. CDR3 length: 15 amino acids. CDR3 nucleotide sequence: TGTGCCACCAGTGATTTAAGTAGCGGGCCTTACGAGCAGTACTTC. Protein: CATSDLSSGPYEQYF.

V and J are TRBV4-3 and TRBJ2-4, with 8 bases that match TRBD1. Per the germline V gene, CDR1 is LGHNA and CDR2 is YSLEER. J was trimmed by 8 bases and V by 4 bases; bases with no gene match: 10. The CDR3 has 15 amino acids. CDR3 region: CASSPSRGQADIQYF. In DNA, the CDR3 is TGCGCCAGCAGCCCTAGCCGGGGACAGGCGGACATTCAGTACTTC.

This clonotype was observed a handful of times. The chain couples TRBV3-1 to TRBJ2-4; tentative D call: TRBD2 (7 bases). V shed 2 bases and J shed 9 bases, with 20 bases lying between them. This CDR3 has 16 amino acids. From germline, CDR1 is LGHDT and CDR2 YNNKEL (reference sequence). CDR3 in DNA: TGTGCCAGCAGCCAAAGGGGGGGAAACGGAGGGAGCATTCAGTACTTC. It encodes CASSQRGGNGGSIQYF.

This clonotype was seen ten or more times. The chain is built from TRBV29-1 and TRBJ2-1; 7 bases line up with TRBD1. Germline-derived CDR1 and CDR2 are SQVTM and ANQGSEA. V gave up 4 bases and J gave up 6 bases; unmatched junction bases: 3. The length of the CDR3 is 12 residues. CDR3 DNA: TGCAGCGTTGGGGGACAGCGCAATGAGCAGTTCTTC. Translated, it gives CSVGGQRNEQFF.

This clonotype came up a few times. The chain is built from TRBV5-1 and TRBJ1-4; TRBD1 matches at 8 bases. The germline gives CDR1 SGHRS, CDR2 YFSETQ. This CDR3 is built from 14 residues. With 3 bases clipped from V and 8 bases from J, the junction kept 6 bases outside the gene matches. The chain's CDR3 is CASSSDRGDEKLFF. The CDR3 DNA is TGCGCCAGCAGCTCCGACAGGGGTGACGAAAAACTGTTTTTT.

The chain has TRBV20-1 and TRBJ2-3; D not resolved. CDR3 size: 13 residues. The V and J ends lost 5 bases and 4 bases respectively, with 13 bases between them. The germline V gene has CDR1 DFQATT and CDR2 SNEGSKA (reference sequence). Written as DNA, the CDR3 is TGCAGTGCTCCTCGTCTGGCTTCAGATACGCAGTATTTT. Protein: CSAPRLASDTQYF.

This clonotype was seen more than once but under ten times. CDR3 sequence reads: CASSQPSGGMIDTQYF. The CDR3 DNA is TGTGCCAGCAGTCAACCTAGCGGGGGGATGATAGATACGCAGTATTTT. This chain links TRBV28 with TRBJ2-3; TRBD2 matches at 11 bases. This CDR3 is 16 amino acids long. In germline, CDR1 is MDHEN, CDR2 SYDVKM. The trim removed 5 bases at V and 5 bases at J, leaving 9 bases unmatched. Full variable domain (missing parts from reference TRBV28 and TRBJ2-3): DVKVTQSSRYLVKRTGEKVFLECVQDMDHENMFWYRQDPGLGLRLIYFSYDVKMKEKGDIPEGYSVSREKKERFSLILESASTNQTSMYLCASSQPSGGMIDTQYFGPGTRLTVL.

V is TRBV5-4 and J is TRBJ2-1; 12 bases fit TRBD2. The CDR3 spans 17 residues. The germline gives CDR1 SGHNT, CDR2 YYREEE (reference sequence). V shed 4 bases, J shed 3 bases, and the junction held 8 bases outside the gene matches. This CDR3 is CASSLPGLAGLYNEQFF. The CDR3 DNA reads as TGTGCCAGCAGCCTGCCTGGACTAGCGGGACTCTACAATGAGCAGTTCTTC.

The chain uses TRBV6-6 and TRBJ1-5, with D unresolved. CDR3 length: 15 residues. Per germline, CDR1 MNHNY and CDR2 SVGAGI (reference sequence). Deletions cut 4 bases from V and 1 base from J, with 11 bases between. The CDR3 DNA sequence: TGTGCCAGCAGTTTCTCGATTGGGAGCAATCAGCCCCAGCATTTT. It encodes CASSFSIGSNQPQHF.

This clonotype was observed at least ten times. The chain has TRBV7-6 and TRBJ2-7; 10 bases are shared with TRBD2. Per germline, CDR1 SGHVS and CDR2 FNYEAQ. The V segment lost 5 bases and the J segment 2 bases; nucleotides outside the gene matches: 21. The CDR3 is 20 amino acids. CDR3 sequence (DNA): TGTGCCAGCAGCCCAAGGGGTTATTATCGGGGCCTAGCGGGGGCCTACGAGCAGTACTTC. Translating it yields CASSPRGYYRGLAGAYEQYF.

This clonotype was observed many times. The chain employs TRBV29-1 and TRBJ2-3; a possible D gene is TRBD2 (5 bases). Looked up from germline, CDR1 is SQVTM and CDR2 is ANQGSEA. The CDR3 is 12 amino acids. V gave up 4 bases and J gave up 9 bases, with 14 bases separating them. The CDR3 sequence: CSVVEPSGTQYF. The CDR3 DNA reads TGCAGCGTTGTCGAGCCTTCGGGGACGCAGTATTTT.

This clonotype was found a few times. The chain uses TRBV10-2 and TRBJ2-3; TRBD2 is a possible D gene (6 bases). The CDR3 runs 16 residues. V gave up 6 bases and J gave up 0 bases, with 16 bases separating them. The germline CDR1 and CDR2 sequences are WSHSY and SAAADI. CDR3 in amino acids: CASSWGGSASTDTQYF. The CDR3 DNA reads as TGCGCCAGCAGCTGGGGAGGCTCCGCTAGCACAGATACGCAGTATTTT.

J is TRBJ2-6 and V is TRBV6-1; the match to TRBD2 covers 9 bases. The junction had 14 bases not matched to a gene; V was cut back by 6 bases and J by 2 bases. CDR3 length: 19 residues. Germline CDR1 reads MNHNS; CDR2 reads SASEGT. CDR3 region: CASSPRPGLAYPGANVLTF. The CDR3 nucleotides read TGTGCCAGCAGCCCCAGACCGGGACTAGCTTACCCTGGGGCCAACGTCCTGACTTTC.

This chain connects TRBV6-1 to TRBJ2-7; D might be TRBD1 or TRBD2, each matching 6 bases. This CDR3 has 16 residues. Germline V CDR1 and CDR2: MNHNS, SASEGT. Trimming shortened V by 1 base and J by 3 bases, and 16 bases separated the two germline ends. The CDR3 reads CASSEGQGGSFYEQYF. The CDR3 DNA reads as TGTGCCAGCAGTGAAGGTCAAGGGGGGTCGTTCTACGAGCAGTACTTC.

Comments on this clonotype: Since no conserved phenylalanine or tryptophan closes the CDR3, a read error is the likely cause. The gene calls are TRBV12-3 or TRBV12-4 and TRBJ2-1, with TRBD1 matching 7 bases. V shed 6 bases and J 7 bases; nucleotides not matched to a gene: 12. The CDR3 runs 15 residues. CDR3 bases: TGTGCCAGCAGCCAGAGTAGTAGACAGGGAAATGAGCAGTTCTGC. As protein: CASSQSSRQGNEQFC.

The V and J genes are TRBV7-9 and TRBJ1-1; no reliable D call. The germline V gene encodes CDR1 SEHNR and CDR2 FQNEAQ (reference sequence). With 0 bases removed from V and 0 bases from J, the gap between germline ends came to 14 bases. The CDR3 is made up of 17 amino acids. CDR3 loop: CASSLAFGRELNTEAFF. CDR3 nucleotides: TGTGCCAGCAGCTTAGCATTCGGCAGAGAGTTGAACACTGAAGCTTTCTTT.